The 30 T cell receptor beta chains in this list originate from one sample, sequenced in a study of Ad26.COV2.S vaccination and SARS-CoV-2 variants. Some clones are missing from TCRdb's copy, which holds only in-frame ones; the method was immunoSEQ multiplex PCR. Of fewer than 300,000 clones in the sample, approximately 89% were seen once. Treatment given: some 20 received Ad26.COV2.S at low or high dose, single or two shots; 5 received placebo; per-sample allocation not given. All samples were drawn on day 63, counting from the first vaccine or placebo injection. Specimen: peripheral blood, collected in a trial of Ad26.COV2.S vaccine versus placebo. The receptors stem from a person between 18 and 65 years old who received the Ad26.COV2.S COVID-19 vaccine or a placebo.

This chain joins TRBV11-2 and TRBJ2-2, with D possibly being TRBD2 (6 bases). Looked up from germline, CDR1 is SGHAT and CDR2 is FQNNGV. Trimming took 1 base from V and 7 from J, leaving 19 bases between them. This CDR3 has 17 residues. CDR3 amino acids: CASSLGFTPSVIGELFF. For the CDR3, the DNA is TGTGCCAGCAGCTTAGGTTTTACCCCTAGCGTTATCGGGGAGCTGTTTTTT.

The rearrangement links TRBV5-1 to TRBJ2-1, with D possibly matching TRBD1 (6 bases). Germline V gives CDR1 SGHRS, CDR2 YFSETQ. Trimming took off 0 bases at V and 7 bases at J, with 14 bases between the two ends. The CDR3 spans 15 residues. The CDR3 DNA follows: TGCGCCAGCAGCTTGGCCGTAGGACAGACAAATGAGCAGTTCTTC. It yields the protein CASSLAVGQTNEQFF.

V gene TRBV6-5 combines with J gene TRBJ2-6; D is unclear. The CDR3 consists of 14 residues. V lost 7 bases to trimming and J lost 4 bases, with 11 bases between them. CDR1 is MNHEY and CDR2 is SVGAGI in the germline V gene. CDR3 sequence reads: CASTFLSGANVLTF. In DNA form, the CDR3 reads TGTGCCAGCACCTTCTTATCAGGGGCCAACGTCCTGACTTTC.

This sequence joins TRBV10-3 and TRBJ1-2; 7 bases agree with TRBD1. The V gene's germline CDR1 is ENHRY and CDR2 SYGVKD. The length of the CDR3 is 11 residues. V lost 9 bases to trimming and J lost 5 bases; unmatched junction nucleotides: 3. CDR3 in DNA: TGTGCCATAGCACAGGGGTATGGCTACACCTTC. Translating gives CAIAQGYGYTF.

The genes are TRBV9 and TRBJ1-4, with 8 bases that match TRBD1. The ends lost 4 bases at V and 5 bases at J; junction bases unmatched: 7. The germline V gene encodes CDR1 SGDLS and CDR2 YYNGEE. The CDR3 contains 15 residues. The CDR3 DNA reads as TGTGCCAGCAGCCCTCGACAGGGGCAGAATGAAAAACTGTTTTTT. It codes for CASSPRQGQNEKLFF.

J is TRBJ1-6 and V is TRBV5-1; 7 nucleotides match TRBD1. The CDR3 extends over 15 amino acids. The V gene's germline CDR1 is SGHRS and CDR2 YFSETQ. V was clipped by 2 bases and J by 7 bases; unmatched bases: 6. The CDR3 sequence is CASSFSGRGNSPLHF. In DNA, the CDR3 is TGCGCCAGCAGCTTCTCTGGCAGGGGGAATTCACCCCTCCACTTT.

This sequence joins TRBV28 and TRBJ2-7; no clear D. V was clipped by 5 bases and J by 2 bases, with 16 bases between them. CDR3 length equals 15 residues. Germline V gives CDR1 MDHEN, CDR2 SYDVKM. This CDR3 is CASSPQSRRTYEQYF. As DNA, the CDR3 is TGTGCCAGCAGTCCCCAGTCGCGGAGAACCTACGAGCAGTACTTC.

This chain connects TRBV2 to TRBJ1-2; 7 nucleotides line up with TRBD1. Per the germline V gene, CDR1 is SNHLY and CDR2 is FYNNEI. CDR3 size: 13 residues. J gave up 6 bases and V 7 bases, and 8 bases lay outside the gene matches. The CDR3 reads CASNLQGGDGYTF. The CDR3 DNA is TGTGCCAGCAATCTCCAGGGGGGCGATGGCTACACCTTC. The complete variable domain, with remaining parts taken from reference TRBV2 and TRBJ1-2, reads EPEVTQTPSHQVTQMGQEVILRCVPISNHLYFYWYRQILGQKVEFLVSFYNNEISEKSEIFDDQFSVERPDGSNFTLKIRSTKLEDSAMYFCASNLQGGDGYTFGSGTRLTVV.

The chain employs TRBV19 and TRBJ2-7, with no clear D. V lost 0 bases and J 3 bases, leaving 9 bases between the germline ends. Germline V gene lookup returns CDR1 LNHDA and CDR2 SQIVND (reference sequence). The CDR3 runs to 14 residues. The CDR3 nucleotides read TGTGCCAGTAGTATAGATCTCGAGCACTACGAGCAGTACTTC. Protein: CASSIDLEHYEQYF. The full variable domain, in which reference TRBV19 and TRBJ2-7 provide the parts outside the CDR3, is DGGITQSPKYLFRKEGQNVTLSCEQNLNHDAMYWYRQDPGQGLRLIYYSQIVNDFQKGDIAEGYSVSREKKESFPLTVTSAQKNPTAFYLCASSIDLEHYEQYFGPGTRLTVT.

The chain recombines TRBV30 with TRBJ1-5; perhaps TRBD1 as D (6 bases). The germline V and J ends were trimmed by 5 bases and 7 bases, with 12 bases remaining between them. The CDR3 consists of 12 residues. Germline CDR1 reads GTSNPN; CDR2 reads SVGIG (reference sequence). The CDR3 sequence: CAWQGIGQPQHF. CDR3 bases: TGTGCCTGGCAGGGGATCGGGCAGCCCCAGCATTTT.

In nucleotides, the CDR3 is TGTGCCATCAGCGAAAGACTAGCGGGAGACCCCTACAATGAGCAGTTCTTC. It yields the protein CAISERLAGDPYNEQFF. The chain carries TRBV10-3 and TRBJ2-1, with 12 nucleotides matching TRBD2. V was clipped by 6 bases and J by 2 bases; unmatched bases: 8. CDR1 ENHRY and CDR2 SYGVKD come from the germline V gene. The CDR3 totals 17 residues.

V usage is TRBV6-2 or TRBV6-3 and J usage is TRBJ2-7; the match to TRBD2 covers 7 bases. V trimming: 5 bases; J trimming: 2 bases; junction bases outside the gene matches: 12. Per germline, CDR1 MNHEY and CDR2 SVGEGT. The length of the CDR3 is 16 residues. Here the CDR3 DNA reads TGTGCCAGCAGTCACGGAGCGGGGTCACATACCTACGAGCAGTACTTC. Its protein is CASSHGAGSHTYEQYF.

This clone was seen more than once but under ten times. The chain recombines TRBV6-1 with TRBJ2-5, with D perhaps TRBD1 (5 bases). From germline, CDR1 is MNHNS and CDR2 SASEGT. The CDR3 has 16 residues. V was clipped by 0 bases and J by 1 base, with 12 bases between them. CDR3 residues: CASSEAPWGPQETQYF. In DNA form, the CDR3 reads TGTGCCAGCAGTGAAGCTCCGTGGGGCCCCCAAGAGACCCAGTACTTC.

The V and J genes are TRBV25-1 and TRBJ2-1; 7 nucleotides align to TRBD1. After removal of 8 bases from V and 4 bases from J, the junction contained 11 bases not matched to a gene. Germline lookup yields CDR1 MGHDK and CDR2 SYGVNS. The CDR3 covers 15 residues. CDR3 amino acids: CASGKQGSFYNEQFF. CDR3 DNA: TGTGCCAGCGGTAAACAGGGGTCCTTTTACAATGAGCAGTTCTTC.

V usage is TRBV12-5 and J usage is TRBJ1-2; 9 bases fit TRBD1. The CDR3 totals 15 residues. Germline CDR1 and CDR2: LGHNT and FRNRAP. Trimming cost V 4 bases and J 5 bases; bases outside gene matches: 8. The CDR3 protein is CASGSGPGTGYGYTF. The CDR3 bases are TGTGCTAGTGGTTCCGGTCCCGGGACAGGGTATGGCTACACCTTC.

J is TRBJ2-4 and V is TRBV30; 8 positions agree with TRBD1. The ends lost 3 bases at V and 3 bases at J; junction bases unmatched: 7. Germline CDR1 and CDR2: GTSNPN and SVGIG (reference sequence). The CDR3 is 15 residues long. CDR3 residues: CAWSLGQGDKNIQYF. In DNA, the CDR3 is TGTGCCTGGAGCCTCGGACAGGGCGACAAAAACATTCAGTACTTC.

This clone was detected only once. The chain is built from TRBV5-1 and TRBJ1-6; no definite D call. The length of the CDR3 is 16 residues. V was pared by 4 bases and J by 0 bases, with 11 bases between. The germline gives CDR1 SGHRS, CDR2 YFSETQ. CDR3 nucleotide sequence: TGCGCCAGCAGCCCATCAATTAGCTCCTATAATTCACCCCTCCACTTT. This translates into CASSPSISSYNSPLHF.

The chain carries TRBV7-6 and TRBJ2-7, with D unclear. V lost 5 bases to trimming and J lost 7 bases, with 15 bases between them. CDR1 SGHVS and CDR2 FNYEAQ come from the germline V gene. The CDR3 runs 13 residues. CDR3 bases: TGTGCCAGCAGCCGCTCCTCTCTTACGGAGCAGTACTTC. Residues: CASSRSSLTEQYF.

The V call is TRBV18, the J call TRBJ1-1; a weak D match, TRBD1 (6 bases). The germline V and J ends were trimmed by 6 bases and 1 base, with 12 bases remaining between them. Germline CDR1 and CDR2: KGHSH and LQKENI. CDR3 length: 14 amino acids. The CDR3 region has the DNA TGTGCCAGCTCCGCGACAGGCCAGAACACTGAAGCTTTCTTT. Its protein is CASSATGQNTEAFF. The variable domain in full, completed from reference TRBV18 and TRBJ1-1, reads NAGVMQNPRHLVRRRGQEARLRCSPMKGHSHVYWYRQLPEEGLKFMVYLQKENIIDESGMPKERFSAEFPKEGPSILRIQQVVRGDSAAYFCASSATGQNTEAFFGQGTRLTVV.

This sequence joins TRBV3-1 (or the pseudogene TRBV3-2) and TRBJ1-1, with TRBD1 matching 8 bases. The CDR3 loop spans 14 amino acids. Germline V gene data show CDR1 as LGHDT and CDR2 as YNNKEL (reference sequence). V shed 1 base, J shed 11 bases, and the junction held 9 bases outside the gene matches. For the CDR3, the DNA is TGTGCCAGCAGCCAAGTTTCAGCACAGGGGGTGGCTTTCTTT. It yields the protein CASSQVSAQGVAFF.

This rearrangement joins TRBV7-8 to TRBJ1-3, with 7 bases that match TRBD1. Germline V gene sequence: CDR1 SGHVS, CDR2 FQNEAQ. The CDR3 loop spans 15 amino acids. V shed 3 bases, J shed 4 bases, and the junction held 6 bases outside the gene matches. CDR3 sequence (DNA): TGTGCCAGCAGCTTCGGACAGACAGGGGGAAACACCATATATTTT. It is translated as CASSFGQTGGNTIYF.

This clone was detected only a few times. The chain has TRBV5-4 and TRBJ1-1; D gene uncertain. Per germline, CDR1 SGHNT and CDR2 YYREEE (reference sequence). The V end was cut by 4 bases, the J end by 7 bases, with 14 bases between. The CDR3 contains 13 residues. DNA of the CDR3: TGTGCCAGCAGCAACCCGGTCGTGCGTGAAGCTTTCTTT. Protein sequence: CASSNPVVREAFF.

The V and J genes are TRBV18 and TRBJ2-2; 7 positions agree with TRBD1. The CDR3 is 16 residues long. Looked up from germline, CDR1 is KGHSH and CDR2 is LQKENI. V lost 0 bases, J lost 1 base, and 2 bases stayed unmatched. The CDR3 reads CASSPPTGQNTGELFF. Written as DNA, the CDR3 is TGTGCCAGCTCACCACCGACAGGGCAGAACACCGGGGAGCTGTTTTTT.

In its sample, this clone was seen a few times. The chain links TRBV6-5 to TRBJ2-7, with 14 bases matching TRBD2. Per germline, CDR1 MNHEY and CDR2 SVGAGI. V shed 4 bases and J 6 bases; nucleotides not matched to a gene: 5. The CDR3 sequence is 15 residues long. The CDR3 DNA sequence: TGTGCCAGCAGTTCACAGACTAGCGGGAGGGGCGAGCAGTACTTC. As protein: CASSSQTSGRGEQYF.

In the case of this clone: Other DNA sequences from this sample encode an identical CDR3 as well. V gene TRBV7-9 combines with J gene TRBJ2-1; D gene uncertain. The CDR3 has 11 residues. V lost 1 base and J lost 10, with 5 bases in between. CDR1 and CDR2 (germline): SEHNR, FQNEAQ (reference sequence). The CDR3 DNA sequence: TGTGCCAGCAGCTTAGATGGAGAGCAGTTCTTC. Its translation: CASSLDGEQFF.

This sequence joins TRBV11-2 and TRBJ1-2, with a possible D match to TRBD1 (5 bases). Germline V gives CDR1 SGHAT, CDR2 FQNNGV. This CDR3 region has 15 residues. V dropped 4 bases and J dropped 6 bases, with 18 bases sitting between them. DNA of the CDR3: TGTGCCAGCAGCTCTCCGCGCGACAGCTGGAATGGCTACACCTTC. It yields the protein CASSSPRDSWNGYTF.

This chain uses TRBV9 with TRBJ2-3, with 9 bases aligning to TRBD2. Unmatched junction bases numbered 7, after V lost 4 bases and J lost 1 base. This CDR3 has 16 amino acids. Germline V CDR1 and CDR2: SGDLS, YYNGEE. CDR3: CASSRLSSGGTDTQYF. CDR3 sequence (DNA): TGTGCCAGCAGCCGCCTTTCTAGCGGGGGCACAGATACGCAGTATTTT.

This chain joins TRBV13 and TRBJ2-3; the match to TRBD2 covers 8 bases. This CDR3 is built from 21 residues. Germline V CDR1 and CDR2: PRHDT, FYEKMQ (reference sequence). J was trimmed by 0 bases and V by 5 bases; bases with no gene match: 22. CDR3 loop: CASSHMESPAGVTISTDTQYF. The CDR3 bases are TGTGCCAGCAGCCACATGGAAAGTCCAGCGGGAGTCACGATTAGCACAGATACGCAGTATTTT.

V gene TRBV19 combines with J gene TRBJ1-4, with a possible D match to TRBD1 (5 bases). V was shortened by 10 bases and J by 7 bases, with 22 bases between the two germline ends. Germline V gene sequence: CDR1 LNHDA, CDR2 SQIVND (reference sequence). This CDR3 is built from 15 residues. CDR3 in DNA: TGTGCCACAGGGACCATTTTCTCGGGAGGTGAAAAACTGTTTTTT. It codes for CATGTIFSGGEKLFF. Together with reference TRBV19 and TRBJ1-4, the CDR3 gives the full variable domain: DGGITQSPKYLFRKEGQNVTLSCEQNLNHDAMYWYRQDPGQGLRLIYYSQIVNDFQKGDIAEGYSVSREKKESFPLTVTSAQKNPTAFYLCATGTIFSGGEKLFFGSGTQLSVL.

In its sample, this clone was seen a few times. The chain combines TRBV3-1 (or the pseudogene TRBV3-2) with TRBJ2-1; TRBD2 might be the D (6 bases). V was cut by 4 bases and J by 0 bases, with 13 bases left in between. From germline, CDR1 is LGHDT and CDR2 YNNKEL (reference sequence). This CDR3 is built from 16 residues. The CDR3 loop is CASSPLGGDSYNEQFF. In DNA form, the CDR3 reads TGTGCCAGCAGCCCCCTCGGGGGAGACTCCTACAATGAGCAGTTCTTC.